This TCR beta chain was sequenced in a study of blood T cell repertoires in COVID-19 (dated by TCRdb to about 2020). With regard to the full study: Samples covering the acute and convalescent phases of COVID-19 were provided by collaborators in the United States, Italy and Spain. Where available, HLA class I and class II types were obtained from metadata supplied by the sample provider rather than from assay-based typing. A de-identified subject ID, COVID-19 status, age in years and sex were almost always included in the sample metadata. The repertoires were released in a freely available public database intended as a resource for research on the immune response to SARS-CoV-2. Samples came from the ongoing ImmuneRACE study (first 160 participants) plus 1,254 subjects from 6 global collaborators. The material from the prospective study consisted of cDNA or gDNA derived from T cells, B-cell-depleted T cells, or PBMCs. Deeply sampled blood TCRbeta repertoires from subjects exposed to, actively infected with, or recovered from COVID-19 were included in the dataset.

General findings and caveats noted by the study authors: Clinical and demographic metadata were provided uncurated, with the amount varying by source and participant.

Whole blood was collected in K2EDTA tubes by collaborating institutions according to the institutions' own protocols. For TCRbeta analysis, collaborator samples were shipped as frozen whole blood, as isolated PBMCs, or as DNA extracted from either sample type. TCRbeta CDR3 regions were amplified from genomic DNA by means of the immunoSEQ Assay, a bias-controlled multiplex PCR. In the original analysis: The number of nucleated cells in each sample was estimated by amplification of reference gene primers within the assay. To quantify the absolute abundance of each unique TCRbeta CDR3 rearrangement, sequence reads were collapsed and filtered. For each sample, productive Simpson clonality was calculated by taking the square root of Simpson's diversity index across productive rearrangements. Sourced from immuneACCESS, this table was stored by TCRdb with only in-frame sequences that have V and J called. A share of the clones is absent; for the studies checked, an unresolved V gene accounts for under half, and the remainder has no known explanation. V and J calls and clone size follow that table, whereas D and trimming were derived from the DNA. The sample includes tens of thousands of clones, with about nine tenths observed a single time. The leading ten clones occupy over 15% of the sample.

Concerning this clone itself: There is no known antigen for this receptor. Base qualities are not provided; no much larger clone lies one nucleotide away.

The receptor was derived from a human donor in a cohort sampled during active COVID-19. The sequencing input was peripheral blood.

The nucleotide sequence is given as TGCGCCAGCAGCCAAAATCCCGCCGTTAGTGAGCAGTTCTTC. Its protein is CASSQNPAVSEQFF. The chain is made from TRBV4-3 and TRBJ2-1, with the identity of the D gene unclear. CDR1 is given as LGHNA and CDR2 as YSLEER, both from the germline V gene. The CDR3 goes from the cysteine to the phenylalanine over 14 residues. Of all the DNA, just the CDR3 is kept, 42 bases in frame from base 1. Cut back by 2 bases and 9 bases, the V and J ends lie 14 bases apart.